This T cell receptor beta chain stems from a study of blood T cell repertoires in COVID-19. Per the original data handling: Amplifying reference gene primers gave estimates of nucleated cell counts. Generated by immunoSEQ multiplex PCR, the TCRdb table keeps only in-frame clones and is missing some. The DNA was the basis for D and trimming; V, J and clone size are from that table. The sample holds about 250,000 clones, around 90% seen once. V was pared by 3 bases and J by 0 bases, with 9 bases between. This CDR3 spans 14 amino acids. Germline assignment: CDR1 DFQATT and CDR2 SNEGSKA (reference sequence).

The sequence came from a woman aged 30 to 39 with acute COVID-19. Sequences were obtained from PBMCs or T cells enriched from blood (not recorded which). V gene TRBV20-1 combines with J gene TRBJ2-4, with D maybe TRBD2 (6 bases). CDR3 amino acids: CSASMEGAKNIQYF. The CDR3 DNA reads as TGCAGTGCTAGTATGGAGGGAGCCAAAAACATTCAGTACTTC.